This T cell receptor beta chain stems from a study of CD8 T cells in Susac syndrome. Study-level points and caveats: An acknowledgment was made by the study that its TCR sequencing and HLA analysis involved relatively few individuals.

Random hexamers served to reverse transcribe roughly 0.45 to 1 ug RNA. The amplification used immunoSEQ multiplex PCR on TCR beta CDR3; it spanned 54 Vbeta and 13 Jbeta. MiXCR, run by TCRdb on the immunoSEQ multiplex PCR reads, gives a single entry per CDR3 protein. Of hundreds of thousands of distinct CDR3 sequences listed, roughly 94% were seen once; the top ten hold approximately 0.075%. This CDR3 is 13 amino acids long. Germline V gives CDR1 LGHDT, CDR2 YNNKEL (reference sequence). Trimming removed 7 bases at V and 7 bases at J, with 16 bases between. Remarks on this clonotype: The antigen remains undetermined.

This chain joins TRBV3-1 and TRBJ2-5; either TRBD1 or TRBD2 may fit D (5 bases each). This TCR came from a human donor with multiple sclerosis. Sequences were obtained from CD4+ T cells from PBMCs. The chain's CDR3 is CASKLGPRGTQYF. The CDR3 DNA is TGTGCCAGCAAGTTGGGACCGAGGGGGACCCAGTACTTC.